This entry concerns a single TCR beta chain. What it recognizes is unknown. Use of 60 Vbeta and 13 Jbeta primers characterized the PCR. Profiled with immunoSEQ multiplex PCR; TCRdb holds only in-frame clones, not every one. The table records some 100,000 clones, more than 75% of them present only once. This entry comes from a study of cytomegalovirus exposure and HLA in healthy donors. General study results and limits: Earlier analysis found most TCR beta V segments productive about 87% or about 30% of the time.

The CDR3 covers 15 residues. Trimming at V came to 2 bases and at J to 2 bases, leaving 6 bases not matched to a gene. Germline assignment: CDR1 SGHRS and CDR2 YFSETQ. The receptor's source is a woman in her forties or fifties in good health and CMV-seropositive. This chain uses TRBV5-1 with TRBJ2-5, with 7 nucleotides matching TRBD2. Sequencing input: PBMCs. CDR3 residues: CASSLAGWRQETQYF. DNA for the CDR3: TGCGCCAGCAGCTTAGCGGGGTGGAGGCAAGAGACCCAGTACTTC.